A selection of T cell receptor beta chains follows, all from one sample in a study of T and B cells in COVID-19 patients. TCRdb reprocessed the multiplex PCR reads with MiXCR, giving one entry per CDR3 protein. The sample lists about 8,200 distinct CDR3 sequences; around two fifths were seen once. Specimen: blood. All receptors come from a human donor who had recovered from COVID-19. The CDR3 runs from the conserved cysteine through the conserved F or W. D genes are given only for firm matches. Expanded clones are given a class, and other clones once, few, many or no size at all.

CDR3aa: CASSLLAKGRPNTEAFF
CDR3nt: TGTGCCAGCAGTTTATTAGCGAAGGGGCGGCCTAACACTGAAGCTTTCTTT
j_gene: TRBJ1-1
abundance: -
v_gene: TRBV27
d_gene: -

CDR3aa: CASRLDGTPGETQYF
CDR3nt: TGTGCCAGCAGGTTGGACGGCACCCCGGGGGAGACCCAGTACTTC
j_gene: TRBJ2-5
abundance: few
v_gene: TRBV6-6
d_gene: -

CDR3aa: CASSPQGQGTDTQYF
CDR3nt: TGTGCCAGCTCACCACAAGGCCAGGGCACAGATACGCAGTATTTT
j_gene: TRBJ2-3
abundance: -
v_gene: TRBV18
d_gene: -

CDR3aa: CASSRTDNNGELFF
CDR3nt: TGTGCCAGCAGCCGGACCGACAACAACGGGGAGCTGTTTTTT
j_gene: TRBJ2-2
abundance: few
v_gene: TRBV6-2/TRBV6-3
d_gene: -

CDR3aa: CASSSPGLAGGPVEQYF
CDR3nt: TGTGCCAGCAGCTCTCCGGGACTAGCGGGGGGGCCCGTCGAGCAGTACTTC
j_gene: TRBJ2-7
abundance: few
v_gene: TRBV13
d_gene: TRBD2

CDR3aa: CASSLAGRGAGTQYF
CDR3nt: TGTGCCAGCAGCTTAGCGGGCAGGGGCGCAGGGACCCAGTACTTC
j_gene: TRBJ2-5
abundance: few
v_gene: TRBV11-1
d_gene: -

CDR3aa: CASSPPIFGRNTEAFF
CDR3nt: TGTGCCAGCTCACCACCGATTTTTGGCAGGAACACTGAAGCTTTCTTT
j_gene: TRBJ1-1
abundance: -
v_gene: TRBV18
d_gene: -

CDR3aa: CATGTPNTGELFF
CDR3nt: TGTGCCACCGGGACCCCGAACACCGGGGAGCTGTTTTTT
j_gene: TRBJ2-2
abundance: medium-sized
v_gene: TRBV24-1
d_gene: -

CDR3aa: CASSAQALAVETQYF
CDR3nt: TGTGCCAGCAGTGCCCAGGCACTAGCGGTAGAGACCCAGTACTTC
j_gene: TRBJ2-5
abundance: few
v_gene: TRBV6-1
d_gene: TRBD2

CDR3aa: CASSYSESNYGYTF
CDR3nt: TGTGCCAGCAGTTACTCGGAGAGTAACTATGGCTACACCTTC
j_gene: TRBJ1-2
abundance: once
v_gene: TRBV6-6
d_gene: -

CDR3aa: CASSYRSPGLRETQYF
CDR3nt: TGTGCCAGCAGCTACCGCTCTCCAGGGCTGAGAGAGACCCAGTACTTC
j_gene: TRBJ2-5
abundance: large
v_gene: TRBV27
d_gene: -

CDR3aa: CASSYAGDLDTQYF
CDR3nt: TGTGCCAGCAGTTACGCGGGGGACCTTGATACGCAGTATTTT
j_gene: TRBJ2-3
abundance: few
v_gene: TRBV6-5
d_gene: TRBD2

CDR3aa: CASSPDRGPGAKNIQYF
CDR3nt: TGTGCCAGCAGCCCGGACAGGGGCCCAGGAGCCAAAAACATTCAGTACTTC
j_gene: TRBJ2-4
abundance: -
v_gene: TRBV5-6
d_gene: TRBD1

CDR3aa: CASSPGQWNEKLFF
CDR3nt: TGTGCCAGCAGCCCGGGACAGTGGAATGAAAAACTGTTTTTT
j_gene: TRBJ1-4
abundance: few
v_gene: TRBV6-5
d_gene: TRBD1

CDR3aa: CASSYSGTAYEQYF
CDR3nt: TGTGCCAGCAGTTACTCGGGGACAGCCTACGAGCAGTACTTC
j_gene: TRBJ2-7
abundance: few
v_gene: TRBV6-5
d_gene: TRBD1

CDR3aa: CASSWPGAAQETQYF
CDR3nt: TGTGCCAGCAGCTGGCCCGGGGCAGCCCAAGAGACCCAGTACTTC
j_gene: TRBJ2-5
abundance: -
v_gene: TRBV7-9
d_gene: -

CDR3aa: CASNPGQGYEQYF
CDR3nt: TGTGCCAGCAATCCGGGCCAGGGCTACGAGCAGTACTTC
j_gene: TRBJ2-7
abundance: -
v_gene: TRBV6-6
d_gene: -

CDR3aa: CASSYVGLSGANVLTF
CDR3nt: TGTGCCAGCAGTTACGTCGGCCTCTCTGGGGCCAACGTCCTGACTTTC
j_gene: TRBJ2-6
abundance: medium-sized
v_gene: TRBV6-5
d_gene: -

CDR3aa: CASSSGAKRMNYNSPLHF
CDR3nt: TGTGCCAGTAGTTCAGGGGCTAAGAGAATGAACTATAATTCACCCCTCCACTTT
j_gene: TRBJ1-6
abundance: -
v_gene: TRBV19
d_gene: -

CDR3aa: CASSRGGRQPQHF
CDR3nt: TGTGCCAGCAGCCGGGGTGGGAGGCAGCCCCAGCATTTT
j_gene: TRBJ1-5
abundance: -
v_gene: TRBV5-6
d_gene: -

CDR3aa: CASSLDRWTEKLFF
CDR3nt: TGTGCCAGCAGCTTAGACAGGTGGACTGAAAAACTGTTTTTT
j_gene: TRBJ1-4
abundance: -
v_gene: TRBV5-5
d_gene: -

CDR3aa: CSVDGLRGLRAQYF
CDR3nt: TGCAGCGTTGACGGCCTCCGTGGTTTGCGGGCCCAGTACTTC
j_gene: TRBJ2-5
abundance: medium-sized
v_gene: TRBV29-1
d_gene: -

CDR3aa: CASSEAGQGTYATNEKLFF
CDR3nt: TGTGCCAGCAGTGAGGCGGGACAGGGGACCTATGCAACTAATGAAAAACTGTTTTTT
j_gene: TRBJ1-4
abundance: -
v_gene: TRBV6-5
d_gene: TRBD1

CDR3aa: CASSYSMSRGIGSDTQYF
CDR3nt: TGTGCCAGCAGTTACTCGATGTCCCGGGGGATCGGCTCAGATACGCAGTATTTT
j_gene: TRBJ2-3
abundance: few
v_gene: TRBV6-5
d_gene: -

CDR3aa: CASRPGVGSPLHF
CDR3nt: TGTGCCAGTAGGCCGGGGGTGGGATCACCCCTCCACTTT
j_gene: TRBJ1-6
abundance: -
v_gene: TRBV6-5
d_gene: -

CDR3aa: CASSSARPGEPNPSYNEQFF
CDR3nt: TGCGCCAGCAGCTCCGCCCGACCGGGAGAACCTAACCCATCCTACAATGAGCAGTTCTTC
j_gene: TRBJ2-1
abundance: once
v_gene: TRBV5-1
d_gene: -

CDR3aa: CASSILAGNTGELFF
CDR3nt: TGTGCCAGTAGTATTCTAGCGGGGAACACCGGGGAGCTGTTTTTT
j_gene: TRBJ2-2
abundance: medium-sized
v_gene: TRBV19
d_gene: TRBD2

CDR3aa: CASRTDRNTEAFF
CDR3nt: TGTGCCAGCAGAACCGACAGGAACACTGAAGCTTTCTTT
j_gene: TRBJ1-1
abundance: -
v_gene: TRBV6-5
d_gene: -

CDR3aa: CASSLGGDYGYTF
CDR3nt: TGTGCCAGCAGCTTGGGAGGGGACTATGGCTACACCTTC
j_gene: TRBJ1-2
abundance: few
v_gene: TRBV5-6
d_gene: -

CDR3aa: CASSSATGFEQYF
CDR3nt: TGTGCCAGCAGCTCTGCAACGGGTTTCGAGCAGTACTTC
j_gene: TRBJ2-7
abundance: -
v_gene: TRBV5-6
d_gene: -

CDR3aa: CASSEWAGRNNEQFF
CDR3nt: TGTGCCAGCAGTGAATGGGCAGGGAGAAACAATGAGCAGTTCTTC
j_gene: TRBJ2-1
abundance: once
v_gene: TRBV6-1
d_gene: -

CDR3aa: CASSEDRGANEKLFF
CDR3nt: TGTGCCAGTAGTGAGGACAGGGGAGCTAATGAAAAACTGTTTTTT
j_gene: TRBJ1-4
abundance: -
v_gene: TRBV19
d_gene: TRBD1

CDR3aa: CDSSVWGYDEQFF
CDR3nt: TGTGACAGTAGCGTTTGGGGGTACGATGAGCAGTTCTTC
j_gene: TRBJ2-1
abundance: -
v_gene: TRBV19
d_gene: -

CDR3aa: CASSEPGLATYEQYF
CDR3nt: TGTGCCAGCAGCGAACCGGGACTAGCAACCTACGAGCAGTACTTC
j_gene: TRBJ2-7
abundance: -
v_gene: TRBV6-5
d_gene: TRBD2

CDR3aa: CASRPETTTPGSGELFF
CDR3nt: TGTGCCAGCAGACCCGAAACCACGACCCCAGGAAGCGGGGAGCTGTTTTTT
j_gene: TRBJ2-2
abundance: few
v_gene: TRBV6-5
d_gene: -

CDR3aa: CASRGGTGADTQYF
CDR3nt: TGTGCCAGTAGGGGGGGGACAGGGGCAGATACGCAGTATTTT
j_gene: TRBJ2-3
abundance: -
v_gene: TRBV19
d_gene: TRBD1

CDR3aa: CASSTKPGGAQHF
CDR3nt: TGTGCCAGTAGTACAAAACCGGGGGGGGCCCAGCATTTT
j_gene: TRBJ1-5
abundance: -
v_gene: TRBV19
d_gene: -

CDR3aa: CASSVPGGELFF
CDR3nt: TGTGCCAGCAGCGTCCCCGGCGGGGAGCTGTTTTTT
j_gene: TRBJ2-2
abundance: few
v_gene: TRBV7-2
d_gene: -

CDR3aa: CASTLYGGRTDTQYF
CDR3nt: TGTGCCAGCACCCTTTACGGGGGGCGCACAGATACGCAGTATTTT
j_gene: TRBJ2-3
abundance: few
v_gene: TRBV6-2/TRBV6-3
d_gene: -

CDR3aa: CASSPTWGNNSPLHF
CDR3nt: TGTGCCAGCAGTCCTACGTGGGGGAACAATTCACCCCTCCACTTT
j_gene: TRBJ1-6
abundance: few
v_gene: TRBV6-1
d_gene: -

CDR3aa: CASSFGKAYNSPLHF
CDR3nt: TGCGCCAGCAGCTTTGGGAAGGCCTATAATTCACCCCTCCACTTT
j_gene: TRBJ1-6
abundance: -
v_gene: TRBV5-1
d_gene: -

CDR3aa: CASTSPRGGAGNNEQFF
CDR3nt: TGTGCCAGCACCTCCCCCCGTGGGGGCGCGGGCAACAATGAGCAGTTCTTC
j_gene: TRBJ2-1
abundance: -
v_gene: TRBV27
d_gene: -

CDR3aa: CASSFRSLTAYEQYF
CDR3nt: TGTGCCAGCAGCTTCCGGTCCCTAACGGCCTACGAGCAGTACTTC
j_gene: TRBJ2-7
abundance: medium-sized
v_gene: TRBV11-3
d_gene: -

CDR3aa: CASSQYRDPNTGELFF
CDR3nt: TGTGCCAGCAGTCAATACAGGGATCCGAACACCGGGGAGCTGTTTTTT
j_gene: TRBJ2-2
abundance: -
v_gene: TRBV6-1
d_gene: -

CDR3aa: CASSIGGRNTEAFF
CDR3nt: TGTGCCAGTAGTATAGGGGGACGGAACACTGAAGCTTTCTTT
j_gene: TRBJ1-1
abundance: few
v_gene: TRBV19
d_gene: -

CDR3aa: CASSSRSEQFF
CDR3nt: TGTGCCAGTAGTTCGCGGAGTGAGCAGTTCTTC
j_gene: TRBJ2-1
abundance: medium-sized
v_gene: TRBV19
d_gene: -

CDR3aa: CASSPGLRLVDGEELFF
CDR3nt: TGTGCCAGCAGTCCGGGCCTTCGACTAGTGGATGGAGAGGAGCTGTTTTTT
j_gene: TRBJ2-2
abundance: few
v_gene: TRBV6-5
d_gene: -

CDR3aa: CASGDSSNTGELFF
CDR3nt: TGTGCCAGCGGAGACAGCTCGAACACCGGGGAGCTGTTTTTT
j_gene: TRBJ2-2
abundance: -
v_gene: TRBV7-6
d_gene: -

CDR3aa: CATSREVNTEAFF
CDR3nt: TGTGCCACCAGCAGAGAGGTGAACACTGAAGCTTTCTTT
j_gene: TRBJ1-1
abundance: few
v_gene: TRBV15
d_gene: -

CDR3aa: CASSLAAGGLSEQFF
CDR3nt: TGTGCCAGCAGCTTAGCAGCGGGGGGGCTGAGCGAGCAGTTCTTC
j_gene: TRBJ2-1
abundance: -
v_gene: TRBV7-9
d_gene: TRBD2

CDR3aa: CASSLAGRDTGELFF
CDR3nt: TGTGCCAGCAGCTTAGCGGGGAGGGACACCGGGGAGCTGTTTTTT
j_gene: TRBJ2-2
abundance: -
v_gene: TRBV7-6
d_gene: TRBD2

CDR3aa: CASSSGRASTDTQYF
CDR3nt: TGTGCCAGCAGTTCAGGGAGGGCTAGCACAGATACGCAGTATTTT
j_gene: TRBJ2-3
abundance: -
v_gene: TRBV12-3/TRBV12-4
d_gene: TRBD2